The 13 T cell receptor beta chains below were found in one sample sequenced in a study of blood T cell repertoires in COVID-19. Data came from immunoSEQ multiplex PCR; TCRdb stores just in-frame clones and leaves some out. The sample has fewer than 200,000 clones, roughly 76% seen once; the top ten hold more than 10%. Material for sequencing was peripheral blood. These receptors all stem from a woman aged 80 or over with COVID-19, enrolled during active disease.

The chain is built from TRBV2 and TRBJ2-5; 10 nucleotides agree with TRBD1. Germline loops: CDR1 SNHLY, CDR2 FYNNEI. The CDR3 extends over 14 amino acids. J gave up 5 bases and V 5 bases, and 5 bases lay outside the gene matches. Here the CDR3 DNA reads TGTGCCAGCAGTCGTGGACAGGGGGGGGAGACCCAGTACTTC. The encoded protein is CASSRGQGGETQYF.

The chain is built from TRBV18 and TRBJ1-2; tentative D call: TRBD1 (5 bases). Per germline, CDR1 KGHSH and CDR2 LQKENI. Trimming removed 0 bases at V and 4 bases at J, with 12 bases between. The CDR3 is 15 amino acids. The CDR3 sequence is CASSPPSRQGYGYTF. In nucleotides, the CDR3 is TGTGCCAGCTCACCACCATCACGGCAGGGCTATGGCTACACCTTC.

The chain joins TRBV7-2 to TRBJ1-5; D is possibly TRBD1 (5 bases). Germline CDR1 is SGHTA and CDR2 is FQGNSA. The CDR3 is 18 amino acids. V was cut by 1 base and J by 2 bases, with 18 bases left in between. Here the CDR3 DNA reads TGTGCCAGCAGCTTAGAAGGTCAAGGGGACTTTGGCAATCAGCCCCAGCATTTT. Its translation: CASSLEGQGDFGNQPQHF. Based on the CDR3 plus reference TRBV7-2 and TRBJ1-5, the full variable domain is GAGVSQSPSNKVTEKGKDVELRCDPISGHTALYWYRQSLGQGLEFLIYFQGNSAPDKSGLPSDRFSAERTGGSVSTLTIQRTQQEDSAVYLCASSLEGQGDFGNQPQHFGDGTRLSIL.

The chain is built from TRBV6-5 and TRBJ2-2; 10 bases match TRBD1. The V gene's germline CDR1 is MNHEY and CDR2 SVGAGI. Losses at the gene ends were 6 bases for V and 9 bases for J; bases not matched to a gene: 10. The CDR3 runs 15 residues. CDR3 protein: CASRAPGQGSWELFF. CDR3 sequence (DNA): TGTGCCAGCAGGGCCCCGGGACAGGGGTCATGGGAGCTGTTTTTT.

The rearrangement uses TRBV2 and TRBJ2-5, with no clear D. The V gene lost 6 bases and the J gene lost 1 base, with 12 bases spanning the gap. CDR1 and CDR2 (germline): SNHLY, FYNNEI. This CDR3 comprises 14 residues. The CDR3 DNA reads TGTGCCAGCAGCCGACAAGGCCCCCAAGAGACCCAGTACTTC. Amino acids: CASSRQGPQETQYF.

This chain joins TRBV7-3 and TRBJ1-2; 11 nucleotides line up with TRBD1. Germline V lookup: CDR1 SGHTA, CDR2 FQGTGA. The ends lost 10 bases at V and 4 bases at J; junction bases unmatched: 5. The CDR3 totals 13 residues. The CDR3 DNA reads TGTGCCACTGGGGACAGGGGGGTCTATGGCTACACCTTC. Amino acid sequence: CATGDRGVYGYTF.

The chain employs TRBV19 and TRBJ1-1; perhaps TRBD1 as D (6 bases). Per germline, CDR1 LNHDA and CDR2 SQIVND (reference sequence). V was pared by 5 bases and J by 1 base, with 17 bases between. The CDR3 has 16 residues. This CDR3 reads CASSPGTRTANTEAFF. The DNA for the CDR3 is TGTGCCAGTAGTCCCGGAACCCGGACAGCGAACACTGAAGCTTTCTTT.

The chain is built from TRBV6-5 and TRBJ2-7; D remains unclear. Germline V CDR1 and CDR2: MNHEY, SVGAGI. The CDR3 length is 15 residues. V was pared by 4 bases and J by 0 bases, with 13 bases between. DNA for the CDR3: TGTGCCAGCAGTTCACAGACCGCGAGCTCCTACGAGCAGTACTTC. The encoded protein is CASSSQTASSYEQYF.

This clone was counted once. J is TRBJ1-3 and V is TRBV6-4, with D perhaps TRBD1 (6 bases). CDR3 size: 15 residues. In germline, CDR1 is MRHNA, CDR2 SNTAGT. Trimming took off 1 base at V and 0 bases at J, with 7 bases between the two ends. CDR3 nucleotides: TGTGCCAGCAGTGACTGGACAGACTCTGGAAACACCATATATTTT. Its translation: CASSDWTDSGNTIYF.

The J gene is TRBJ1-2, the V gene TRBV2, with D tentatively TRBD1 (6 bases). This CDR3 is 13 amino acids long. Germline-derived CDR1 and CDR2 are SNHLY and FYNNEI. V gave up 6 bases and J gave up 1 base, with 9 bases separating them. DNA of the CDR3: TGTGCCAGCAGGGACAGTCTTAACTATGGCTACACCTTC. It translates to CASRDSLNYGYTF.

V is TRBV6-2 or TRBV6-3 and J is TRBJ2-7; 7 bases fit TRBD1. CDR1 is MNHEY, CDR2 SVGEGT, per germline. The CDR3 contains 15 residues. Trimming removed 0 bases from V and 3 bases from J; junction bases left unmatched: 5. The CDR3 is CASSYSWTGGYEQYF. The CDR3 bases are TGTGCCAGCAGTTACTCGTGGACAGGCGGCTACGAGCAGTACTTC.

The chain employs TRBV15 and TRBJ1-3; D may be TRBD1 (5 bases). Germline V gives CDR1 LNHNV, CDR2 YYDKDF (reference sequence). This CDR3 has 13 residues. Trimming left V 0 bases short and J 8 bases short, with 8 bases between. CDR3: CATSRDRAHTIYF. The CDR3 coding sequence is TGTGCCACCAGCAGAGACAGGGCGCACACCATATATTTT.

The chain couples TRBV27 to TRBJ2-5; D possibly corresponds to TRBD1 (6 bases). V lost 5 bases, J lost 5 bases, and 24 bases lay in between. Germline values: CDR1 MNHEY, CDR2 SMNVEV (reference sequence). The CDR3 covers 17 residues. The CDR3: CASSPRDTGIRAETQYF. CDR3 nucleotides: TGTGCCAGCAGTCCCCGGGACACCGGAATAAGGGCGGAGACCCAGTACTTC.